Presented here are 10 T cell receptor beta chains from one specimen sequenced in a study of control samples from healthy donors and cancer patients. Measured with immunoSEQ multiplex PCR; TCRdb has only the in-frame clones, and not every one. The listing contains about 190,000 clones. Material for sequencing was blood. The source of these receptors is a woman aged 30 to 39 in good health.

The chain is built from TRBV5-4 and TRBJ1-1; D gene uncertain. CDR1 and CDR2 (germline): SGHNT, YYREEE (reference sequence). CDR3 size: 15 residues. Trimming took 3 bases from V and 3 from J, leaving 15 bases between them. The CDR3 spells CASSYEVGLDTEAFF. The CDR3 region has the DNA TGTGCCAGCAGCTACGAAGTGGGTCTGGACACTGAAGCTTTCTTT.

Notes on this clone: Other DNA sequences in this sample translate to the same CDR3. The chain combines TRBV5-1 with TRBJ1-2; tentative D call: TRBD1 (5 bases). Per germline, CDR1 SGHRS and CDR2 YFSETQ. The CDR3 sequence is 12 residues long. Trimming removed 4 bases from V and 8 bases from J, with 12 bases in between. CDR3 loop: CASSVGDLGYTF. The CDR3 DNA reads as TGCGCCAGCAGCGTTGGGGACCTAGGCTACACCTTC.

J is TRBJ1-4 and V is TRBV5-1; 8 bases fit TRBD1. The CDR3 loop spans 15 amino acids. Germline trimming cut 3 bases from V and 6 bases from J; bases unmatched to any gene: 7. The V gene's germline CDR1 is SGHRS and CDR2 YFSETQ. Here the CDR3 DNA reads TGCGCCAGCAGCTCCACCGGGACAGGTCATGAAAAACTGTTTTTT. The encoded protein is CASSSTGTGHEKLFF.

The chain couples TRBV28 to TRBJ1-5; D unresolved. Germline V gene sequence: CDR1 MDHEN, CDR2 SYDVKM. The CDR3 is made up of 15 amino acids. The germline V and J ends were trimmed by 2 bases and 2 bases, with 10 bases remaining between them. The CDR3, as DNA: TGTGCCAGCAGTTTAGACCCCGTGGGCAATCAGCCCCAGCATTTT. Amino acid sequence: CASSLDPVGNQPQHF.

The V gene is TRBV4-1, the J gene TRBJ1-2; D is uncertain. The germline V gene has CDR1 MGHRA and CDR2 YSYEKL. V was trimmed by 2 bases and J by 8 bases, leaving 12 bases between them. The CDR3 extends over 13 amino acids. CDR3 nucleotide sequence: TGCGCCAGCAGCCAAAACGCAGCCGGCGGCTACACCTTC. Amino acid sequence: CASSQNAAGGYTF.

CDR3: CASSLGKGRVYGYTF. The CDR3 nucleotides are TGTGCCAGCAGCTTAGGGAAGGGAAGAGTCTATGGCTACACCTTC. V gene TRBV7-2 combines with J gene TRBJ1-2; D not resolved. The germline CDR1 and CDR2 sequences are SGHTA and FQGNSA. The CDR3 runs 15 residues. Trimming removed 1 base from V and 4 bases from J, with 13 bases in between.

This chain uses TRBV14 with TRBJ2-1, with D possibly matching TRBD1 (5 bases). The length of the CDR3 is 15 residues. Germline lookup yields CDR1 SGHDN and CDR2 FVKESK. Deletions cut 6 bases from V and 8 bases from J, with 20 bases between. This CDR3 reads CASSPDSPIGYEQFF. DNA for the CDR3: TGTGCCAGCAGTCCCGACAGTCCCATCGGCTATGAGCAGTTCTTC.

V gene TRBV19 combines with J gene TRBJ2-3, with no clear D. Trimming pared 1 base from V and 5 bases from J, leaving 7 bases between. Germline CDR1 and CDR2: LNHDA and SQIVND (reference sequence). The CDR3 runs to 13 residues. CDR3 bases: TGTGCCAGTAGTATAGGTGCAAAAGATACGCAGTATTTT. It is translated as CASSIGAKDTQYF.

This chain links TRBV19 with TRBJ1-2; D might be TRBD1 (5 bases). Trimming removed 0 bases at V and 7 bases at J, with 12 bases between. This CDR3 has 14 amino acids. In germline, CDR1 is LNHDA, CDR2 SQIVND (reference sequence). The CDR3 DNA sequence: TGTGCCAGTAGTATAGATGGTCAGGGCGGTGGCTACACCTTC. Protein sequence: CASSIDGQGGGYTF.

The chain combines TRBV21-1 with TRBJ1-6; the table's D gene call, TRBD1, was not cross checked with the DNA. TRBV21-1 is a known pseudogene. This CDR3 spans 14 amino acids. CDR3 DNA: TGTGCCAGCCCCCCGGGACAGGGTGGTTTACCCCTCCACTTT. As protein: CASPPGQGGLPLHF.